The 20 T cell receptor beta chains given below trace back to one sample, sequenced in a study of blood T cells in healthy people across ages (dated by TCRdb to between 2014 and 2017). Libraries were constructed by 5' RACE. Instrument on record: Illumina HiSeq 2500. A second about 7 to 12 cycle PCR used a sample-barcoded 5' primer and a J-beta primer mix. The public reads were run again by TCRdb, first through fastp at Q25 and then through MiXCR, and only productive beta chains were kept. Rows matching on CDR3 protein sequence are summarized as one entry with the most common DNA and genes. The sample contains 650,000 to 700,000 distinct CDR3 sequences, about 30% of them found a single time. The top ten clonotypes cover just over 15% of the sample. The source material was blood. The source is a woman at least 80 years old in good health. Donor details come from another sample of the same person, matched by shared clones.

This chain connects TRBV5-1 to TRBJ1-6; tentative D call: TRBD1 (6 bases). Trimming took off 6 bases at V and 9 bases at J, with 16 bases between the two ends. The CDR3 consists of 14 residues. Germline CDR1 and CDR2: SGHRS and YFSETQ. The CDR3: CASTTDSTRSPLHF. The CDR3 DNA reads TGCGCCAGCACCACGGACAGTACACGTTCACCCCTCCACTTT. The full variable domain, rest sourced from reference TRBV5-1 and TRBJ1-6, is KAGVTQTPRYLIKTRGQQVTLSCSPISGHRSVSWYQQTPGQGLQFLFEYFSETQRNKGNFPGRFSGRQFSNSRSEMNVSTLELGDSALYLCASTTDSTRSPLHFGNGTRLTVT.

Of note for this clonotype: This may arise from a read error, as a much more abundant clone is one base away. The chain recombines TRBV2 with TRBJ1-1, with a possible D match to TRBD1 (6 bases). Between the trimmed V and J ends, which lost 6 bases and 1 base, there was a span of 12 bases. The CDR3 covers 14 residues. Germline-derived CDR1 and CDR2 are SNHLY and FYNNEI. The CDR3 DNA reads as TGTGCCAGCAGAGCCGGGACATCGAACACTGAAGCTTTCTTT. As protein: CASRAGTSNTEAFF.

This clonotype appeared once. This rearrangement joins TRBV12-3 or TRBV12-4 to TRBJ2-2; TRBD2 matches 13 bases. V trimming: 5 bases; J trimming: 3 bases; junction bases outside the gene matches: 3. The CDR3 extends over 16 amino acids. CDR3 amino acids: CASSPTSGRYTGELFF. Written as DNA, the CDR3 is TGTGCCAGCAGTCCGACTAGCGGGAGGTACACCGGGGAGCTGTTTTTT.

This clonotype was seen many times. The rearrangement joins TRBV15 to TRBJ2-1; D is ambiguous. CDR1 is LNHNV and CDR2 is YYDKDF in the germline V gene (reference sequence). Trimming took off 0 bases at V and 7 bases at J, with 7 bases between the two ends. This CDR3 region has 13 residues. The CDR3 loop reads CATSRELENEQFF. CDR3 in DNA: TGTGCCACCAGCAGAGAGCTCGAGAATGAGCAGTTCTTC.

The V call is TRBV20-1, the J call TRBJ1-1; 7 positions match TRBD1. The CDR3 extends over 13 amino acids. V lost 2 bases and J lost 3; bases outside the gene matches: 3. Germline assignment: CDR1 DFQATT and CDR2 SNEGSKA (reference sequence). The CDR3 is CSARPQGYTEAFF. CDR3 nucleotides: TGCAGTGCTAGACCACAGGGGTACACTGAAGCTTTCTTT.

The chain links TRBV7-2 to TRBJ2-5; D remains unclear. The CDR3 runs to 14 residues. V was cut by 5 bases and J by 2 bases, with 12 bases left in between. Germline CDR1 reads SGHTA; CDR2 reads FQGNSA. The DNA of the CDR3 is TGTGCCAGCAGCCCCCTGTGGTTACAAGAGACCCAGTACTTC. It yields the protein CASSPLWLQETQYF.

The sample holds many counts of this clonotype. The chain combines TRBV9 with TRBJ1-1; no clear D. V gave up 0 bases and J gave up 0 bases, with 3 bases separating them. The length of the CDR3 is 13 residues. Looked up from germline, CDR1 is SGDLS and CDR2 is YYNGEE. The CDR3 DNA sequence: TGTGCCAGCAGCGTAGCACTGAACACTGAAGCTTTCTTT. Protein: CASSVALNTEAFF.

To note about this clonotype: This clone may be a read error of a much larger clone one base away. The chain carries TRBV12-3 or TRBV12-4 and TRBJ2-7, with D possibly called TRBD1 or TRBD2 (6 bases each). Trimming pared 5 bases from V and 12 bases from J, leaving 29 bases between. The CDR3 totals 16 residues. The CDR3 spells CASSRGPGLSGNIPYF. The DNA of the CDR3 is TGTGCCAGCAGTCGGGGGCCGGGTCTCTCCGGAAACATTCCGTACTTC.

This clonotype has at least ten counts. The chain combines TRBV5-1 with TRBJ2-3; D not certain. Germline CDR1 SGHRS, CDR2 YFSETQ. This CDR3 has 15 amino acids. The V and J ends lost 2 bases and 3 bases respectively, with 13 bases between them. The CDR3 nucleotides are TGCGCCAGCAGCTTCGACACCTCTTTTACAGATACGCAGTATTTT. It encodes CASSFDTSFTDTQYF.

This clonotype was detected many times. J is TRBJ1-5 and V is TRBV20-1, with D unclear. Germline V gene data show CDR1 as DFQATT and CDR2 as SNEGSKA (reference sequence). V was clipped by 0 bases and J by 7 bases, with 7 bases between them. The CDR3 length is 12 residues. CDR3: CSAREASQPQHF. The CDR3 nucleotides read TGCAGTGCTAGAGAGGCCTCCCAGCCCCAGCATTTT.

This clonotype was picked up a small number of times. This clone may be a read error of a much larger clone one base away. The chain couples TRBV20-1 to TRBJ2-1; tentatively, D is TRBD1 (5 bases). The DNA end is a closer match to TRBJ2-7, so the J assignment may be wrong. The CDR3 totals 15 residues. Germline lookup yields CDR1 DFQATT and CDR2 SNEGSKA (reference sequence). DNA of the CDR3: TGCAGTGCTAGATCTCCAGGGCTCTCCTACAATGAGCAGTACTTC. Protein: CSARSPGLSYNEQYF.

This clonotype showed up many times. This chain links TRBV20-1 with TRBJ2-7, with TRBD1 identical over 7 bases. J lost 3 bases, V lost 6 bases, and 8 bases had no gene match. Germline loops: CDR1 DFQATT, CDR2 SNEGSKA (reference sequence). The CDR3 covers 13 residues. The CDR3 sequence: CSALGQDDYEQYF. For the CDR3, the DNA is TGCAGTGCGCTCGGACAGGACGACTACGAGCAGTACTTC.

This clonotype was observed at least ten times. The rearrangement uses TRBV7-3 and TRBJ2-5, with 10 positions matching TRBD2. The CDR3 sequence is 15 residues long. V lost 5 bases to trimming and J lost 2 bases; unmatched junction nucleotides: 5. CDR1 SGHTA and CDR2 FQGTGA come from the germline V gene. DNA of the CDR3: TGTGCCAGCAGCCTTCAAGCGGGGGGGCAAGAGACCCAGTACTTC. This gives the protein CASSLQAGGQETQYF. Complete variable domain (other parts from reference TRBV7-3 and TRBJ2-5): GAGVSQTPSNKVTEKGKYVELRCDPISGHTALYWYRQSLGQGPEFLIYFQGTGAADDSGLPNDRFFAVRPEGSVSTLKIQRTERGDSAVYLCASSLQAGGQETQYFGPGTRLLVL.

On this clonotype: Being one base from a much bigger clone, this may be a read error. The V gene is TRBV5-1, the J gene TRBJ2-7, with D tentatively TRBD1 or TRBD2 (5 bases each). Trimming stripped 6 bases from V and 7 bases from J, with 23 bases between. Germline V gene data show CDR1 as SGHRS and CDR2 as YFSETQ. The CDR3 loop spans 15 amino acids. CDR3 bases: TGCGCCAGCAACAAAGGGGACGGAACCTACAATGAGCAGTACTTC. Translating gives CASNKGDGTYNEQYF.

The chain links TRBV9 to TRBJ2-1; the D is unclear. Gene TRBJ2-7 matches the end of the DNA better, so the J call may be wrong. Germline V gene sequence: CDR1 SGDLS, CDR2 YYNGEE. This CDR3 spans 14 amino acids. Written as DNA, the CDR3 is TGTGCCAGCAGCGTAGTTCCCACAACCTACGAGCAGTACTTC. This codes for CASSVVPTTYEQYF.

This clonotype was detected ten times or more. V usage is TRBV6-2 or TRBV6-3 and J usage is TRBJ1-2; the D is unclear. This CDR3 has 12 residues. V shed 6 bases and J shed 2 bases, with 7 bases lying between them. The germline V gene has CDR1 MNHEY and CDR2 SVGEGT. CDR3 coding DNA: TGTGCCAGCAGCCAGGACAACTATGGCTACACCTTC. Residues: CASSQDNYGYTF.

Many counts were recorded for this clonotype. The chain employs TRBV5-4 and TRBJ2-7; 10 bases align to TRBD2. Trimming at V came to 2 bases and at J to 6 bases, leaving 11 bases not matched to a gene. The CDR3 is 16 residues long. Germline CDR1 is SGHNT and CDR2 is YYREEE (reference sequence). For the CDR3, the DNA is TGTGCCAGCAGCTTTCTCGGAGCGGGGGGGTTCTCCGAGCAGTACTTC. Translated, it gives CASSFLGAGGFSEQYF.

This clonotype was seen repeatedly, ten times or more. The chain employs TRBV18 and TRBJ1-2; D may be TRBD1 (6 bases). Trimming removed 3 bases from V and 3 bases from J, with 11 bases in between. The CDR3 is 14 residues long. Germline V gene data show CDR1 as KGHSH and CDR2 as LQKENI. In DNA, the CDR3 is TGTGCCAGCTCACCGGTGGGACAAGACTATGGCTACACCTTC. Protein product: CASSPVGQDYGYTF.

This clonotype came up many times. The chain combines TRBV20-1 with TRBJ2-3, with 13 nucleotides matching TRBD2. V was clipped by 6 bases and J by 5 bases; unmatched bases: 8. Germline loops: CDR1 DFQATT, CDR2 SNEGSKA (reference sequence). The CDR3 is made up of 15 amino acids. CDR3 coding DNA: TGCAGTGCCGCGACTAGCGGGGGGTTTGTAGATACGCAGTATTTT. Translated: CSAATSGGFVDTQYF.

There are a few counts of this clonotype. The chain joins TRBV30 to TRBJ1-4, with TRBD1 as a possible D gene (6 bases). V was trimmed by 2 bases and J by 7 bases, leaving 8 bases between them. The CDR3 runs to 12 residues. The germline gives CDR1 GTSNPN, CDR2 SVGIG (reference sequence). CDR3 sequence reads: CAWSTRGEKLFF. The DNA for the CDR3 is TGTGCCTGGAGTACCAGGGGTGAAAAACTGTTTTTT.